The TCR beta chain described here comes from a study of response to subunit inactivated influenza vaccine. The V end lost 1 base, the J end lost 5 bases, and 17 bases lay between the germline ends. This CDR3 region has 16 residues. The germline gives CDR1 DFQATT, CDR2 SNEGSKA (reference sequence). TCRdb reprocessed the RT-PCR reads via MiXCR and lists one record per CDR3 protein. This table holds roughly 190,000 distinct CDR3 sequences, roughly 12% found once. This clonotype was detected only a few times. This same sample was also taken into another study, of T cells expressing NK-cell markers. This second report adds: Template switching by 5'RACE with UMIs generated the TCR beta cDNA. One of the eight sequenced donors was seronegative, whereas the other seven were HCMV-seropositive.

V is TRBV20-1 and J is TRBJ2-2; possibly TRBD1 for D (6 bases). Sequenced material: CD8+ T cells sorted from PBMCs, taken 11 to 12 days after vaccination. This clonotype was obtained from a man between 45 and 60 years old who received an inactivated influenza vaccine. CDR3 coding DNA: TGCAGTGCTAGAGTGGGAACAGGGAAAAGGACCGGGGAGCTGTTTTTT. It codes for CSARVGTGKRTGELFF.